These 30 T cell receptor beta chains originate from one sample sequenced in a study of control samples from healthy donors and cancer patients. The table came from immunoSEQ multiplex PCR; TCRdb's copy has only in-frame clones and leaves some out. Of 150,000 or so clones listed, over 85% are singletons. The sequenced sample consisted of blood. The receptors were gathered from a man aged 25 to 40 in good health.

CDR3 bases: TGCGCCAGCAGCTGGGACGCAAATCAGCCCCAGCATTTT. This encodes CASSWDANQPQHF. This chain connects TRBV5-1 to TRBJ1-5; TRBD1 is a possible D gene (5 bases). The germline V and J ends were trimmed by 3 bases and 4 bases, with 8 bases remaining between them. This CDR3 has 13 amino acids. CDR1 SGHRS and CDR2 YFSETQ come from the germline V gene.

This sequence joins TRBV20-1 and TRBJ1-2, with D unresolved. Germline V gene lookup returns CDR1 DFQATT and CDR2 SNEGSKA (reference sequence). The CDR3 has 11 residues. Trimming cost V 0 bases and J 2 bases, with 1 base left between them. The CDR3 here is CSARENYGYTF. CDR3 sequence (DNA): TGCAGTGCTAGAGAGAACTATGGCTACACCTTC.

The chain has TRBV5-1 and TRBJ2-7; 7 bases match TRBD1. The germline CDR1 and CDR2 sequences are SGHRS and YFSETQ. V was pared by 0 bases and J by 3 bases, with 3 bases of the junction left unmatched. There are 14 residues in the CDR3. For the CDR3, the DNA is TGCGCCAGCAGCTTGGTTCCAGGGGGCTACGAGCAGTACTTC. This translates into CASSLVPGGYEQYF.

The chain recombines TRBV30 with TRBJ2-3; TRBD2 might be the D (5 bases). The length of the CDR3 is 14 residues. The V end was cut by 4 bases, the J end by 1 base, with 12 bases between. The germline V gene encodes CDR1 GTSNPN and CDR2 SVGIG (reference sequence). CDR3 sequence reads: CAWNRGRGTDTQYF. The CDR3 coding sequence is TGTGCCTGGAATCGAGGGCGGGGCACAGATACGCAGTATTTT.

This clone is a singleton in its sample. V gene TRBV9 combines with J gene TRBJ2-3; no firm D call. The CDR3 has 11 residues. Trimming cost V 5 bases and J 8 bases, with 9 bases left between them. Per germline, CDR1 SGDLS and CDR2 YYNGEE. CDR3 sequence: CASSRSSTQYF. The CDR3 coding sequence is TGTGCCAGCAGTCGATCCTCTACGCAGTATTTT.

J is TRBJ1-1 and V is TRBV4-2; D unresolved. V was pared by 3 bases and J by 4 bases, with 12 bases between. CDR1 and CDR2 (germline): LGHNA, YNFKEQ. CDR3 size: 14 residues. Here the CDR3 DNA reads TGTGCCAGCAGCCATTCGAATCAAGGCACTGAAGCTTTCTTT. Its protein product is CASSHSNQGTEAFF.

This sequence joins TRBV4-3 and TRBJ2-2, with D possibly TRBD2 on 5 matching bases. The CDR3 is made up of 14 amino acids. Trimming pared 2 bases from V and 5 bases from J, leaving 9 bases between. CDR1 and CDR2 (germline): LGHNA, YSLEER. DNA of the CDR3: TGCGCCAGCAGCCAATTTCCGGGGACCGGGGAGCTGTTTTTT. Protein product: CASSQFPGTGELFF.

The rearrangement uses TRBV5-6 and TRBJ2-7; 7 bases line up with TRBD1. This CDR3 has 13 amino acids. J gave up 6 bases and V 0 bases, and 3 bases lay outside the gene matches. Germline lookup yields CDR1 SGHDT and CDR2 YYEEEE. The DNA for the CDR3 is TGTGCCAGCAGCTTGGAGCAGGGGGTCGAGCAGTACTTC. This translates into CASSLEQGVEQYF.

Only a few counts were recorded for this clone. The V and J genes are TRBV3-1 (or the pseudogene TRBV3-2) and TRBJ2-2; D uncertain. Trimming removed 2 bases from V and 5 bases from J, with 0 bases in between. The germline gives CDR1 LGHDT, CDR2 YNNKEL (reference sequence). The CDR3 is 11 amino acids. CDR3 sequence reads: CASSQTGELFF. CDR3 nucleotide sequence: TGTGCCAGCAGCCAAACCGGGGAGCTGTTTTTT.

The chain uses TRBV25-1 and TRBJ2-5, with D possibly TRBD2 on 6 matching bases. The CDR3 is 14 residues long. V shed 4 bases and J shed 4 bases, with 13 bases lying between them. Germline V CDR1 and CDR2: MGHDK, SYGVNS. CDR3: CASSGLAEGETQYF. The CDR3 bases are TGTGCCAGCAGTGGCTTAGCGGAGGGAGAGACCCAGTACTTC.

V usage is TRBV5-8 and J usage is TRBJ1-5, with no clear D. This CDR3 comprises 14 residues. Germline V gene sequence: CDR1 SGHTS, CDR2 YDEGEE. Trimming took off 5 bases at V and 4 bases at J, with 13 bases between the two ends. The CDR3 coding sequence is TGTGCCAGCAGGGCAAGGACTGTTAATCAGCCCCAGCATTTT. This encodes CASRARTVNQPQHF.

V usage is TRBV2 and J usage is TRBJ1-5; D not certain. The germline V gene encodes CDR1 SNHLY and CDR2 FYNNEI. V gave up 6 bases and J gave up 0 bases, with 9 bases separating them. The CDR3 spans 14 residues. The CDR3 DNA reads TGTGCCAGCAGCACTCAGTATAGCAATCAGCCCCAGCATTTT. Translating it yields CASSTQYSNQPQHF. The full variable domain, completed using reference TRBV2 and TRBJ1-5, is EPEVTQTPSHQVTQMGQEVILRCVPISNHLYFYWYRQILGQKVEFLVSFYNNEISEKSEIFDDQFSVERPDGSNFTLKIRSTKLEDSAMYFCASSTQYSNQPQHFGDGTRLSIL.

With regard to this clone: A junction boundary mismatches the germline segment, possibly from a read error. The chain uses TRBV7-6 and TRBJ2-5, with D perhaps TRBD1 (6 bases). Germline values: CDR1 SGHVS, CDR2 FNYEAQ. The CDR3 consists of 11 residues. Written as DNA, the CDR3 is TGTGCCAGCAGCTTAGGACAGGCAACCAACTTC. Encoded protein: CASSLGQATNF.

The rearrangement links TRBV5-1 to TRBJ1-1; unclear D gene. Trimming stripped 0 bases from V and 6 bases from J, with 12 bases between. The CDR3 has 14 residues. CDR1 and CDR2 from the germline V gene are SGHRS and YFSETQ. CDR3 nucleotide sequence: TGCGCCAGCAGCTTGGAAGGTGCGGGGTCTGAAGCTTTCTTT. Translated: CASSLEGAGSEAFF.

This chain connects TRBV12-3 or TRBV12-4 to TRBJ1-2; D gene uncertain. The CDR3 consists of 12 residues. The ends were cut back, 7 bases at V and 5 bases at J, with 11 bases in the middle. The CDR3, as DNA: TGTGCCAGCACCCCTCGGGAGTATGGCTACACCTTC. Translating gives CASTPREYGYTF.

The rearrangement links TRBV27 to TRBJ2-2, with 9 bases identical to TRBD1. The CDR3 is made up of 18 amino acids. J gave up 7 bases and V 5 bases, and 17 bases lay outside the gene matches. Per the germline V gene, CDR1 is MNHEY and CDR2 is SMNVEV (reference sequence). The chain's CDR3 is CASSTANRGLLGVGELFF. The CDR3 nucleotides read TGTGCCAGCAGTACTGCAAACAGGGGGCTTTTAGGTGTCGGGGAGCTGTTTTTT.

The chain joins TRBV24-1 to TRBJ2-3, with a tentative D call TRBD2 (6 bases). This CDR3 is built from 13 residues. Germline assignment: CDR1 KGHDR and CDR2 SFDVKD. The V gene lost 4 bases and the J gene lost 6 bases, with 10 bases spanning the gap. CDR3 sequence: CATSDHAGDTQYF. CDR3 coding DNA: TGTGCCACCAGTGACCACGCGGGGGATACGCAGTATTTT.

This clone was seen more than once but under ten times. V and J are TRBV10-2 and TRBJ1-6, with D uncertain. Per germline, CDR1 WSHSY and CDR2 SAAADI. This CDR3 comprises 15 residues. The germline V and J ends were trimmed by 2 bases and 1 base, with 6 bases remaining between them. CDR3 amino acids: CASSEMVSYNSPLHF. CDR3 nucleotide sequence: TGCGCCAGCAGTGAGATGGTTTCCTATAATTCACCCCTCCACTTT.

V gene TRBV11-1 combines with J gene TRBJ1-2; the D is unclear. Trimming took 1 base from V and 3 from J, leaving 3 bases between them. CDR1 SGHAT and CDR2 FQDESV come from the germline V gene (reference sequence). The CDR3 sequence is 12 residues long. The CDR3 spells CASSLGDYGYTF. CDR3 nucleotide sequence: TGTGCCAGCAGCTTAGGGGACTATGGCTACACCTTC.

This clone was recorded only once. The rearrangement joins TRBV7-8 to TRBJ2-5; no definite D call. Germline CDR1 reads SGHVS; CDR2 reads FQNEAQ. V was trimmed by 5 bases and J by 2 bases, leaving 9 bases between them. The CDR3 consists of 13 residues. In nucleotides, the CDR3 is TGTGCCAGCAGCCCCGGGTTTCAAGAGACCCAGTACTTC. Translated, it gives CASSPGFQETQYF.

This sequence joins TRBV11-2 and TRBJ1-4; D not resolved. Trimming pared 4 bases from V and 5 bases from J, leaving 14 bases between. From germline, CDR1 is SGHAT and CDR2 FQNNGV. This CDR3 comprises 15 residues. CDR3 bases: TGTGCCAGCAGCTCAGTTCAGGCCCTAAATGAAAAACTGTTTTTT. Translation gives CASSSVQALNEKLFF.

This clone is a singleton in its sample. The chain recombines TRBV7-7 with TRBJ2-5; 11 nucleotides line up with TRBD2. Germline assignment: CDR1 SSHAT and CDR2 FNYEAQ (reference sequence). The CDR3 is 15 residues long. V trimming: 7 bases; J trimming: 5 bases; junction bases outside the gene matches: 9. The CDR3 nucleotides read TGTGCCAGCACCGTTAGCGGGGGGGCCGATGAGACCCAGTACTTC. Protein sequence: CASTVSGGADETQYF.

DNA of the CDR3: TGTGCCAGCAGCTTGCTCAGCGGTCACACCGGAGGTGAGCAGTTCTTC. Translated: CASSLLSGHTGGEQFF. This chain connects TRBV13 to TRBJ2-1, with a possible D match to TRBD2 (5 bases). Germline CDR1 reads PRHDT; CDR2 reads FYEKMQ (reference sequence). The CDR3 totals 16 residues. Between the trimmed V and J ends, which lost 3 bases and 9 bases, there was a span of 21 bases.

This clone has only a few counts. V and J are TRBV4-1 and TRBJ2-3; 15 bases line up with TRBD2. Trimming removed 5 bases from V and 4 bases from J; junction bases left unmatched: 13. The length of the CDR3 is 19 residues. Germline-derived CDR1 and CDR2 are MGHRA and YSYEKL. CDR3 coding DNA: TGCGCCAGCAGCTCGGGACTAGCGGGAGGAAGTTTTCTTTCAGATACGCAGTATTTT. Amino acids: CASSSGLAGGSFLSDTQYF.

The CDR3 loop reads CASSRRAAEVTQYF. For the CDR3, the DNA is TGTGCCAGTAGTCGACGAGCAGCAGAAGTGACCCAGTACTTC. The J gene is TRBJ2-5, the V gene TRBV19; no firm D call. Per the germline V gene, CDR1 is LNHDA and CDR2 is SQIVND (reference sequence). The CDR3 covers 14 residues. V gave up 5 bases and J gave up 7 bases, with 17 bases separating them.

The chain links TRBV4-1 to TRBJ2-7, with no clear D. CDR3 length equals 14 residues. The V gene's germline CDR1 is MGHRA and CDR2 YSYEKL. V lost 1 base and J 6 bases, leaving 13 bases between the germline ends. CDR3 nucleotide sequence: TGCGCCAGCAGCCAAGCAGCTTCCCCACCCGAGCAGTACTTC. This encodes CASSQAASPPEQYF.

The V gene is TRBV12-3 or TRBV12-4, the J gene TRBJ2-1, with D perhaps given as TRBD1 or TRBD2 (5 bases each). V was pared by 6 bases and J by 10 bases, with 13 bases between. The CDR3 is 12 amino acids. The CDR3 bases are TGTGCCAGCAGGCCCGGGACCCGAGAGCAGTTCTTC. This codes for CASRPGTREQFF.

The chain couples TRBV29-1 to TRBJ2-5, with D perhaps being TRBD1 or TRBD2 (6 bases each). The CDR3 has 11 residues. Germline CDR1 and CDR2: SQVTM and ANQGSEA. The DNA for the CDR3 is TGCGGAGGGGGGCCAAAAGAGACCCAGTACTTC. It is translated as CGGGPKETQYF.

The J gene is TRBJ1-4, the V gene TRBV5-1; 7 bases line up with TRBD1. This CDR3 contains 16 residues. In germline, CDR1 is SGHRS, CDR2 YFSETQ. J lost 2 bases, V lost 4 bases, and 8 bases had no gene match. This CDR3 reads CASSPGQASTNEKLFF. The CDR3 nucleotides are TGCGCCAGCAGCCCCGGACAGGCTTCCACTAATGAAAAACTGTTTTTT. Based on the CDR3 plus reference TRBV5-1 and TRBJ1-4, the full variable domain is KAGVTQTPRYLIKTRGQQVTLSCSPISGHRSVSWYQQTPGQGLQFLFEYFSETQRNKGNFPGRFSGRQFSNSRSEMNVSTLELGDSALYLCASSPGQASTNEKLFFGSGTQLSVL.

V and J are TRBV5-5 and TRBJ1-1, with D possibly being TRBD1 (6 bases). The V and J ends lost 0 bases and 3 bases respectively, with 12 bases between them. This CDR3 spans 15 amino acids. Germline CDR1 reads SGHKS; CDR2 reads YYEKEE (reference sequence). CDR3 sequence reads: CASSLVTGRDTEAFF. The CDR3 DNA reads TGTGCCAGCAGCTTGGTTACAGGGAGAGACACTGAAGCTTTCTTT.